This entry describes one T cell receptor beta chain. Its antigen remains unknown. The trim removed 8 bases at V and 3 bases at J, leaving 2 bases unmatched. CDR3 length: 12 residues. Germline V gene data show CDR1 as SNHLY and CDR2 as FYNNEI. Noted time point: persistent/refractory GD, antithyroid drugs over 5 years with positive TRAb. Isolated PBMC RNA provided the starting material for the TCR library. The data belong to a study of regulatory T cells in long-lasting Graves disease. Study overall: The study counted Graves' disease as persistent given over 5 years of antithyroid drugs and positive TSH receptor antibodies.

Study-level results: Persistent disease samples used TRBV28, TRBJ1-2 and TRBJ2-5 preferentially.

Building of the TCR beta libraries involved iRepertoire HTBI primers and Arm-PCR of CDR3 regions. TCRdb itself ran the multiplex PCR reads through MiXCR, one entry per CDR3 protein. In the table there are 310,000 or so distinct CDR3 sequences, around 20% of which are singletons. V usage is TRBV2 and J usage is TRBJ2-3; 7 bases match TRBD2. The receptor's source is a female donor with Graves disease. Sequencing used peripheral blood mononuclear cells (PBMCs), obtained when the disease was refractory, from a patient treated with antithyroid drugs. The CDR3 nucleotides are TGTGCCAGCCGGGGGGAAACAGATACGCAGTATTTT. The encoded protein is CASRGETDTQYF.